Each of the 27 T cell receptor beta chains below was sequenced from the same sample in a study of shared clonotypes between healthy human individuals. Profiling relied on immunoSEQ multiplex PCR, and the TCRdb table lists in-frame clones only, not all of them. The sample has some 2.1 million clones, 95% seen once. Source material: naive CD4+ T cells sorted from blood. As for subset: CD45RA+ positively selected. These receptors came from a man aged 18 to 29 in good health.

This sequence joins TRBV7-6 and TRBJ2-3; D uncertain. Germline V gene sequence: CDR1 SGHVS, CDR2 FNYEAQ. The CDR3 spans 14 residues. V lost 2 bases and J lost 2, with 8 bases in between. The CDR3 sequence: CASSLSPVTDTQYF. For the CDR3, the DNA is TGTGCCAGCAGCTTAAGCCCAGTCACAGATACGCAGTATTTT.

The genes are TRBV7-6 and TRBJ1-1, with D uncertain. Germline lookup yields CDR1 SGHVS and CDR2 FNYEAQ. This CDR3 has 13 amino acids. V shed 5 bases and J shed 3 bases, with 10 bases lying between them. The CDR3 spells CASSATLYTEAFF. The CDR3 bases are TGTGCCAGCAGCGCCACCTTGTACACTGAAGCTTTCTTT. Full variable domain (rest looked up from reference TRBV7-6 and TRBJ1-1): GAGVSQSPRYKVTKRGQDVALRCDPISGHVSLYWYRQALGQGPEFLTYFNYEAQQDKSGLPNDRFSAERPEGSISTLTIQRTEQRDSAMYRCASSATLYTEAFFGQGTRLTVV.

J is TRBJ1-2 and V is TRBV6-1, with a tentative D call TRBD1 (6 bases). The V end lost 2 bases, the J end lost 12 bases, and 13 bases lay between the germline ends. CDR3 length: 12 amino acids. Looked up from germline, CDR1 is MNHNS and CDR2 is SASEGT. For the CDR3, the DNA is TGTGCCAGCAGTGAAAAGGACAGAGCGAACACCTTC. Protein product: CASSEKDRANTF.

Only a few counts were recorded for this clone. Other DNA sequences in the sample encode the same CDR3. The chain combines TRBV5-8 with TRBJ2-3; TRBD1 agrees at 9 bases. The CDR3 extends over 17 amino acids. Looked up from germline, CDR1 is SGHTS and CDR2 is YDEGEE. Trimming cost V 0 bases and J 9 bases; bases outside gene matches: 14. Here the CDR3 DNA reads TGTGCCAGCAGCTTGGTCAGTGTTGCGGACAGGGGAATGACGCAGTATTTT. It encodes CASSLVSVADRGMTQYF.

This chain joins TRBV28 and TRBJ1-2, with D uncertain. The V end lost 11 bases, the J end lost 4 bases, and 11 bases lay between the germline ends. This CDR3 is 11 amino acids long. Per the germline V gene, CDR1 is MDHEN and CDR2 is SYDVKM. The CDR3 protein is CACRASYGYTF. The DNA for the CDR3 is TGTGCCTGCCGGGCGAGCTATGGCTACACCTTC.

V gene TRBV5-6 combines with J gene TRBJ2-7; the D is unclear. V gave up 2 bases and J gave up 0 bases, with 12 bases separating them. The CDR3 consists of 15 residues. Germline values: CDR1 SGHDT, CDR2 YYEEEE. In DNA, the CDR3 is TGTGCCAGCAGCTTTAAGGTCACAAGCTCCTACGAGCAGTACTTC. Encoded protein: CASSFKVTSSYEQYF.

The gene calls are TRBV9 and TRBJ1-2; D may be TRBD1 (5 bases). CDR3 length: 14 residues. Trimming stripped 3 bases from V and 8 bases from J, with 17 bases between. The germline CDR1 and CDR2 sequences are SGDLS and YYNGEE. This CDR3 is CASSEREGPWGYTF. CDR3 nucleotides: TGTGCCAGCAGCGAGAGGGAGGGACCTTGGGGCTACACCTTC.

The chain combines TRBV4-1 with TRBJ2-7, with a weak D call TRBD2 (5 bases). The V end was cut by 1 base, the J end by 7 bases, with 8 bases between. The CDR3 has 12 amino acids. The germline CDR1 and CDR2 sequences are MGHRA and YSYEKL. The CDR3 spells CASSQASGEQYF. DNA of the CDR3: TGCGCCAGCAGCCAAGCATCGGGAGAGCAGTACTTC.

The V gene is TRBV9, the J gene TRBJ2-2; 11 bases agree with TRBD2. Germline lookup yields CDR1 SGDLS and CDR2 YYNGEE. CDR3 length equals 15 residues. With V trimmed by 3 bases and J by 3 bases, 1 base remained unmatched. DNA for the CDR3: TGTGCCAGCAGCGCGGGACTAGCGGACACCGGGGAGCTGTTTTTT. It codes for CASSAGLADTGELFF. Using reference TRBV9 and TRBJ2-2 for the parts outside the CDR3, the full variable domain is DSGVTQTPKHLITATGQRVTLRCSPRSGDLSVYWYQQSLDQGLQFLIQYYNGEERAKGNILERFSAQQFPDLHSELNLSSLELGDSALYFCASSAGLADTGELFFGEGSRLTVL.

Concerning this clone itself: In the same sample, other DNA sequences code for this CDR3. This chain connects TRBV6-5 to TRBJ1-1; D unclear. This CDR3 comprises 12 residues. Per germline, CDR1 MNHEY and CDR2 SVGAGI. The V end lost 6 bases, the J end lost 4 bases, and 9 bases lay between the germline ends. The CDR3 here is CASRSAGTEAFF. The CDR3 DNA reads as TGTGCCAGCAGGAGCGCCGGCACTGAAGCTTTCTTT.

The chain has TRBV5-4 and TRBJ2-7, with D hard to call. Germline V gene data show CDR1 as SGHNT and CDR2 as YYREEE (reference sequence). This CDR3 comprises 15 residues. V lost 0 bases and J 2 bases, leaving 12 bases between the germline ends. CDR3 in amino acids: CASSLGGNAAYEQYF. The CDR3 DNA sequence: TGTGCCAGCAGCTTGGGCGGAAATGCGGCCTACGAGCAGTACTTC.

This clone was seen just once. The chain recombines TRBV6-5 with TRBJ1-2, with a weak D call TRBD1 (5 bases). V shed 3 bases and J shed 1 base, with 12 bases lying between them. The CDR3 totals 15 residues. Per germline, CDR1 MNHEY and CDR2 SVGAGI. The CDR3 region has the DNA TGTGCCAGCAGTTATCGGCAGGGAGGTAACTATGGCTACACCTTC. It yields the protein CASSYRQGGNYGYTF.

The chain recombines TRBV5-4 with TRBJ1-6; D is uncertain. V dropped 1 base and J dropped 3 bases, with 8 bases sitting between them. The CDR3 has 15 residues. Germline loops: CDR1 SGHNT, CDR2 YYREEE (reference sequence). The CDR3 is CASSLQGIYNSPLHF. CDR3 nucleotides: TGTGCCAGCAGCTTGCAAGGGATCTATAATTCACCCCTCCACTTT. Supplemented by reference TRBV5-4 and TRBJ1-6, the full variable domain reads ETGVTQSPTHLIKTRGQQVTLRCSSQSGHNTVSWYQQALGQGPQFIFQYYREEENGRGNFPPRFSGLQFPNYSSELNVNALELDDSALYLCASSLQGIYNSPLHFGNGTRLTVT.

This chain connects TRBV28 to TRBJ1-1; D ambiguous. V lost 8 bases to trimming and J lost 4 bases, with 11 bases between them. Germline CDR1 is MDHEN and CDR2 is SYDVKM. The CDR3 runs to 12 residues. CDR3 coding DNA: TGTGCCAGCGTCGGCAGGTCCACTGAAGCTTTCTTT. Amino acid sequence: CASVGRSTEAFF.

The gene calls are TRBV28 and TRBJ1-6; possible D gene TRBD1, 5 bases. V lost 5 bases, J lost 16 bases, and 15 bases lay in between. The CDR3 loop spans 12 amino acids. In germline, CDR1 is MDHEN, CDR2 SYDVKM. The CDR3 coding sequence is TGTGCCAGCAGTGTCGTAGGACAAGGACTCCACTTT. Translated: CASSVVGQGLHF.

The chain recombines TRBV12-5 with TRBJ1-2; D call uncertain. V was cut by 0 bases and J by 9 bases, with 14 bases left in between. The CDR3 is 14 residues long. From germline, CDR1 is LGHNT and CDR2 FRNRAP. CDR3 protein: CASGLVLSGGRYTF. The CDR3 nucleotides are TGTGCTAGTGGTTTGGTACTGTCAGGCGGTCGCTACACCTTC.

This clone has just one count. DNA for the CDR3: TGTGCCAGCATTCTAGAGCTACACGGGGAGCTGTTTTTT. The encoded protein is CASILELHGELFF. This chain links TRBV7-9 with TRBJ2-2; D is undetermined. The CDR3 is 13 residues long. Germline V gives CDR1 SEHNR, CDR2 FQNEAQ (reference sequence). V lost 7 bases to trimming and J lost 7 bases, with 13 bases between them.

The DNA of the CDR3 is TGTGCCAGCTCACCGGGACAGGGCGCCCCCGGGGAGCTGTTTTTT. This translates into CASSPGQGAPGELFF. The chain recombines TRBV18 with TRBJ2-2, with 9 bases fitting TRBD1. The junction had 5 bases not matched to a gene; V was cut back by 3 bases and J by 6 bases. Germline values: CDR1 KGHSH, CDR2 LQKENI. CDR3 length: 15 amino acids. Looking up the rest from reference TRBV18 and TRBJ2-2 gives the full variable domain: NAGVMQNPRHLVRRRGQEARLRCSPMKGHSHVYWYRQLPEEGLKFMVYLQKENIIDESGMPKERFSAEFPKEGPSILRIQQVVRGDSAAYFCASSPGQGAPGELFFGEGSRLTVL.

This chain joins TRBV2 and TRBJ2-1, with D unresolved. The germline gives CDR1 SNHLY, CDR2 FYNNEI. V dropped 5 bases and J dropped 4 bases, with 9 bases sitting between them. The CDR3 has 13 amino acids. As DNA, the CDR3 is TGTGCCAGCAGTTTGCAGAGATACAATGAGCAGTTCTTC. Amino acids: CASSLQRYNEQFF.

Comments on this clone: Other nucleotide sequences from this sample produce the same CDR3. The CDR3 DNA reads TGCAGCGTTGTGGGTGTCGCAACTAATGAAAAACTGTTTTTT. This translates into CSVVGVATNEKLFF. The chain couples TRBV29-1 to TRBJ1-4; no firm D call. The length of the CDR3 is 14 residues. CDR1 is SQVTM, CDR2 ANQGSEA, per germline. Trimming shortened V by 4 bases and J by 0 bases, and 9 bases separated the two germline ends.

V gene TRBV30 combines with J gene TRBJ2-1; 8 bases agree with TRBD2. Germline loops: CDR1 GTSNPN, CDR2 SVGIG (reference sequence). The CDR3 sequence is 13 residues long. Germline trimming cut 4 bases from V and 4 bases from J; bases unmatched to any gene: 3. In nucleotides, the CDR3 is TGTGCCTGGATGAGCGGGAGTTACAATGAGCAGTTCTTC. Translation gives CAWMSGSYNEQFF.

V is TRBV5-4 and J is TRBJ2-7; 11 positions match TRBD2. This CDR3 has 16 amino acids. Germline V gene data show CDR1 as SGHNT and CDR2 as YYREEE (reference sequence). The ends lost 4 bases at V and 5 bases at J; junction bases unmatched: 11. The CDR3 loop reads CASSRSVAGGSDEQYF. The CDR3 nucleotides read TGTGCCAGCAGCCGATCCGTAGCGGGAGGGAGTGACGAGCAGTACTTC.

This clone was recorded only once. The chain links TRBV29-1 to TRBJ2-2; 8 nucleotides align to TRBD2. V lost 7 bases and J lost 8; bases outside the gene matches: 15. The CDR3 is 15 residues long. Germline assignment: CDR1 SQVTM and CDR2 ANQGSEA. The CDR3 sequence: CSASVSGTFGGELFF. CDR3 sequence (DNA): TGCAGCGCCTCTGTTAGCGGGACCTTTGGGGGGGAGCTGTTTTTT.

This clone was observed a single time. The chain joins TRBV4-3 to TRBJ2-7; 7 bases line up with TRBD1. This CDR3 spans 15 amino acids. Germline V lookup: CDR1 LGHNA, CDR2 YSLEER. Trimming cost V 4 bases and J 6 bases; bases outside gene matches: 12. The CDR3 DNA follows: TGCGCCAGCAGCCCACACAAGGGGGCGGGCCTCGAGCAGTACTTC. Its protein is CASSPHKGAGLEQYF.

V is TRBV11-2 and J is TRBJ1-4; tentatively, D is TRBD1 (5 bases). The CDR3 contains 15 residues. Trimming removed 4 bases at V and 8 bases at J, with 17 bases between. CDR1 is SGHAT and CDR2 is FQNNGV in the germline V gene. The CDR3 sequence is CASSSYGGQGEKLFF. The CDR3 DNA reads TGTGCCAGCAGCTCCTACGGCGGTCAGGGAGAAAAACTGTTTTTT. Filled out from reference TRBV11-2 and TRBJ1-4, the complete variable domain reads EAGVAQSPRYKIIEKRQSVAFWCNPISGHATLYWYQQILGQGPKLLIQFQNNGVVDDSQLPKDRFSAERLKGVDSTLKIQPAKLEDSAVYLCASSSYGGQGEKLFFGSGTQLSVL.

The chain combines TRBV10-3 with TRBJ2-1, with 12 bases lining up with TRBD2. Germline CDR1 reads ENHRY; CDR2 reads SYGVKD. The CDR3 sequence is 16 residues long. Germline trimming cut 0 bases from V and 8 bases from J; bases unmatched to any gene: 5. This chain's CDR3 is CAISESLAGGRDEQFF. The CDR3, as DNA: TGTGCCATCAGTGAGTCTCTAGCGGGGGGGCGAGATGAGCAGTTCTTC.

The CDR3, as DNA: TGTGCCAGCAGCTTAGAAAGGAAATCAGATACGCAGTATTTT. Encoded protein: CASSLERKSDTQYF. This rearrangement joins TRBV7-2 to TRBJ2-3; D remains ambiguous. The CDR3 has 14 residues. V shed 1 base and J shed 4 bases, with 9 bases lying between them. Germline lookup yields CDR1 SGHTA and CDR2 FQGNSA.